The 29 T cell receptor beta chains below come from one sample, sequenced in a study of cytomegalovirus exposure and HLA in healthy donors. With 60 Vbeta and 13 Jbeta primers, the PCR was carried out. The method was immunoSEQ multiplex PCR; TCRdb's version includes in-frame clones alone and lacks a portion of them. The repertoire consists of about 82,000 clones, with 70% to 80% occurring once and the leading ten covering approximately 9%. The sequenced sample was PBMCs. The receptors originated from a middle-aged man in good health and CMV-seropositive.

Only a few counts were recorded for this clone. The V and J genes are TRBV28 and TRBJ1-3, with unresolved D. Trimming shortened V by 7 bases and J by 4 bases, and 17 bases separated the two germline ends. Per the germline V gene, CDR1 is MDHEN and CDR2 is SYDVKM. The CDR3 loop spans 15 amino acids. The CDR3, as DNA: TGTGCCAGCAACGACTGGGGTAGCGGGGGAAACACCATATATTTT. Amino acids: CASNDWGSGGNTIYF. Together with reference TRBV28 and TRBJ1-3, the CDR3 gives the full variable domain: DVKVTQSSRYLVKRTGEKVFLECVQDMDHENMFWYRQDPGLGLRLIYFSYDVKMKEKGDIPEGYSVSREKKERFSLILESASTNQTSMYLCASNDWGSGGNTIYFGEGSWLTVV.

The rearrangement links TRBV7-9 to TRBJ2-1; the match to TRBD2 covers 8 bases. V lost 3 bases, J lost 6 bases, and 13 bases stayed unmatched. Germline loops: CDR1 SEHNR, CDR2 FQNEAQ (reference sequence). This CDR3 contains 17 residues. CDR3 region: CASSFPGGLGTTNEQFF. CDR3 nucleotide sequence: TGTGCCAGCAGCTTCCCCGGGGGACTAGGGACAACCAATGAGCAGTTCTTC. The full variable domain, rest sourced from reference TRBV7-9 and TRBJ2-1, is DTGVSQNPRHKITKRGQNVTFRCDPISEHNRLYWYRQTLGQGPEFLTYFQNEAQLEKSRLLSDRFSAERPKGSFSTLEIQRTEQGDSAMYLCASSFPGGLGTTNEQFFGPGTRLTVL.

This rearrangement joins TRBV28 to TRBJ1-3, with TRBD1 identical over 11 bases. Germline CDR1 and CDR2: MDHEN and SYDVKM. V was pared by 6 bases and J by 1 base, with 5 bases of the junction left unmatched. CDR3 length equals 16 residues. The CDR3 nucleotides read TGTGCCAGCAGGGGACAGGGGGATATGTCTGGAAACACCATATATTTT. This sequence encodes CASRGQGDMSGNTIYF.

This chain uses TRBV4-2 with TRBJ1-2, with D tentatively TRBD1 (5 bases). CDR3 length equals 15 residues. The V and J ends lost 2 bases and 0 bases respectively, with 10 bases between them. The germline gives CDR1 LGHNA, CDR2 YNFKEQ. The CDR3 DNA is TGTGCCAGCAGCCAAAATCCAGGGACTAACTATGGCTACACCTTC. This translates into CASSQNPGTNYGYTF.

The chain links TRBV27 to TRBJ1-5, with D perhaps matching TRBD1 (5 bases). Germline V CDR1 and CDR2: MNHEY, SMNVEV (reference sequence). This CDR3 is built from 15 residues. The ends were cut back, 3 bases at V and 2 bases at J, with 11 bases in the middle. CDR3 in amino acids: CASSFGGGGNQPQHF. CDR3 DNA sequence: TGTGCCAGCAGTTTCGGCGGAGGGGGCAATCAGCCCCAGCATTTT.

This clone was observed a few times. The genes are TRBV7-3 and TRBJ1-1; 7 bases match TRBD1. Germline CDR1 SGHTA, CDR2 FQGTGA. V was pared by 0 bases and J by 5 bases, with 3 bases of the junction left unmatched. CDR3 length: 14 residues. The CDR3 DNA reads TGTGCCAGCAGCTTAACTGGGACAGCGACTGAAGCTTTCTTT. This translates into CASSLTGTATEAFF.

The chain is built from TRBV5-5 and TRBJ2-3; 11 bases fit TRBD2. The junction had 4 bases not matched to a gene; V was cut back by 7 bases and J by 0 bases. CDR1 is SGHKS and CDR2 is YYEKEE in the germline V gene (reference sequence). The CDR3 length is 15 residues. The CDR3 here is CASGLAGGSTDTQYF. The CDR3 DNA is TGTGCCAGCGGATTAGCGGGGGGGAGCACAGATACGCAGTATTTT.

The sample holds a few counts of this clone. The rearrangement links TRBV7-2 to TRBJ1-5, with D possibly TRBD1 on 5 matching bases. This CDR3 has 15 residues. Per the germline V gene, CDR1 is SGHTA and CDR2 is FQGNSA. Trimming left V 7 bases short and J 4 bases short, with 17 bases between. CDR3 residues: CASTPLGGLNQPQHF. The CDR3 DNA follows: TGTGCCAGCACCCCTCTGGGGGGTCTAAATCAGCCCCAGCATTTT.

The V and J genes are TRBV5-4 and TRBJ2-5; tentative D call: TRBD1 (6 bases). The last part of the DNA fits TRBJ2-7 better; the J call may be wrong. Germline loops: CDR1 SGHNT, CDR2 YYREEE (reference sequence). The CDR3 runs to 16 residues. The CDR3 region is CASSPETGRSSYEQYF. The CDR3 nucleotides are TGTGCCAGCAGCCCCGAGACAGGCCGGAGCTCCTACGAGCAGTACTTC.

The CDR3 DNA follows: TGTGCCAGCAGTTTTTCTGTGAACACTGAAGCTTTCTTT. Its translation: CASSFSVNTEAFF. The chain is built from TRBV27 and TRBJ1-1; D not resolved. Trimming left V 3 bases short and J 0 bases short, with 5 bases between. Germline values: CDR1 MNHEY, CDR2 SMNVEV (reference sequence). This CDR3 has 13 residues.

As DNA, the CDR3 is TGTGCCAGCAGCTTGAACCAGGGAAGCTCTGGAAACACCATATATTTT. Its protein is CASSLNQGSSGNTIYF. The rearrangement joins TRBV5-4 to TRBJ1-3; D possibly corresponds to TRBD1 (5 bases). V lost 1 base and J 0 bases, leaving 11 bases between the germline ends. Germline CDR1 and CDR2: SGHNT and YYREEE (reference sequence). CDR3 size: 16 residues.

The V and J genes are TRBV18 and TRBJ2-5, with 8 bases fitting TRBD2. The J call may be incorrect, as the DNA end agrees better with TRBJ2-7. From germline, CDR1 is KGHSH and CDR2 LQKENI. This CDR3 is 15 amino acids long. CDR3 residues: CASSPSSGRAHEQYF. The CDR3 nucleotides read TGTGCCAGCTCACCAAGCAGCGGGAGAGCCCACGAGCAGTACTTC.

The V gene is TRBV5-1, the J gene TRBJ2-1, with a tentative D call TRBD1 (5 bases). CDR3 length equals 14 residues. V dropped 0 bases and J dropped 2 bases, with 6 bases sitting between them. Germline CDR1 SGHRS, CDR2 YFSETQ. Here the CDR3 reads CASSLEGPYNEQFF. CDR3 DNA sequence: TGCGCCAGCAGCTTGGAGGGGCCCTACAATGAGCAGTTCTTC.

This sequence joins TRBV27 and TRBJ2-7; D is perhaps TRBD2 (5 bases). Germline V gene sequence: CDR1 MNHEY, CDR2 SMNVEV (reference sequence). V dropped 6 bases and J dropped 3 bases, with 12 bases sitting between them. The CDR3 has 13 amino acids. CDR3 amino acids: CASSRGRFYEQYF. For the CDR3, the DNA is TGTGCCAGCAGCAGAGGGCGATTCTACGAGCAGTACTTC.

V and J are TRBV7-2 and TRBJ2-1; 10 bases align to TRBD2. Germline CDR1 and CDR2: SGHTA and FQGNSA. The length of the CDR3 is 16 residues. The V and J ends lost 1 base and 8 bases, in that order; junction bases with no gene match: 8. CDR3 coding DNA: TGTGCCAGCAGCTTAGGGGCGGAGCGGGGGGGGTATGAGCAGTTCTTC. It encodes CASSLGAERGGYEQFF. The variable domain in full, completed from reference TRBV7-2 and TRBJ2-1, reads GAGVSQSPSNKVTEKGKDVELRCDPISGHTALYWYRQSLGQGLEFLIYFQGNSAPDKSGLPSDRFSAERTGGSVSTLTIQRTQQEDSAVYLCASSLGAERGGYEQFFGPGTRLTVL.

The chain has TRBV11-2 and TRBJ2-3; 8 nucleotides agree with TRBD1. CDR1 is SGHAT, CDR2 FQNNGV, per germline. The CDR3 is 16 amino acids. V lost 1 base to trimming and J lost 6 bases; unmatched junction nucleotides: 9. The CDR3 DNA follows: TGTGCCAGCAGCTTAGTGGCAGGGGGCGCCGTGGATACGCAGTATTTT. It codes for CASSLVAGGAVDTQYF.

J is TRBJ2-3 and V is TRBV4-1; 7 positions agree with TRBD1. Germline loops: CDR1 MGHRA, CDR2 YSYEKL. This CDR3 comprises 15 residues. The trim removed 1 base at V and 9 bases at J, leaving 10 bases unmatched. The CDR3 bases are TGCGCCAGCAGCCAAGTGGGGGCAGGGGGTATCACGCAGTATTTT. It yields the protein CASSQVGAGGITQYF.

This clone was seen more than once but under ten times. The rearrangement uses TRBV30 and TRBJ2-7; TRBD1 might be the D (5 bases). This CDR3 comprises 13 residues. Between the trimmed V and J ends, which lost 0 bases and 3 bases, there was a span of 9 bases. CDR1 is GTSNPN, CDR2 SVGIG, per germline (reference sequence). In DNA form, the CDR3 reads TGTGCCTGGAGTGTTCAGGGAAACTACGAGCAGTACTTC. This codes for CAWSVQGNYEQYF.

This clone turned up a few times. The rearrangement uses TRBV5-5 and TRBJ1-2, with D possibly being TRBD1 (6 bases). This CDR3 region has 13 residues. Germline loops: CDR1 SGHKS, CDR2 YYEKEE (reference sequence). Trimming took 4 bases from V and 2 from J, leaving 9 bases between them. CDR3 nucleotides: TGTGCCAGCAGCCGGGACAACAACTATGGCTACACCTTC. Translation gives CASSRDNNYGYTF.

This clone was seen a handful of times. The chain is built from TRBV2 and TRBJ1-5; D not certain. CDR3 length: 15 residues. Germline values: CDR1 SNHLY, CDR2 FYNNEI. Trimming left V 0 bases short and J 5 bases short, with 11 bases between. CDR3 in DNA: TGTGCCAGCAGTGAAGCAGGAGGGTGGGATCAGCCCCAGCATTTT. Translated, it gives CASSEAGGWDQPQHF.

The V call is TRBV19, the J call TRBJ2-3; maybe TRBD1 (5 bases). The CDR3 is 15 residues long. Trimming took off 3 bases at V and 3 bases at J, with 13 bases between the two ends. Germline CDR1 and CDR2: LNHDA and SQIVND (reference sequence). The CDR3 reads CASSMSQGRTDTQYF. The DNA of the CDR3 is TGTGCCAGTAGTATGTCCCAGGGCCGGACAGATACGCAGTATTTT.

V is TRBV15 and J is TRBJ2-2; D not certain. This CDR3 contains 14 residues. Germline CDR1 reads LNHNV; CDR2 reads YYDKDF (reference sequence). The V end was cut by 4 bases, the J end by 1 base, with 7 bases between. The chain's CDR3 is CATSTTLNTGELFF. As DNA, the CDR3 is TGTGCCACCAGCACGACTTTGAACACCGGGGAGCTGTTTTTT.

The chain links TRBV15 to TRBJ1-1; D uncertain. Germline loops: CDR1 LNHNV, CDR2 YYDKDF (reference sequence). This CDR3 is built from 12 residues. V gave up 1 base and J gave up 5 bases, with 5 bases separating them. The CDR3: CATSRGGTEAFF. The CDR3 bases are TGTGCCACCAGCAGAGGAGGGACTGAAGCTTTCTTT. Variable domain in full (rest from reference TRBV15 and TRBJ1-1): DAMVIQNPRYQVTQFGKPVTLSCSQTLNHNVMYWYQQKSSQAPKLLFHYYDKDFNNEADTPDNFQSRRPNTSFCFLDIRSPGLGDTAMYLCATSRGGTEAFFGQGTRLTVV.

The rearrangement links TRBV28 to TRBJ2-2; D not certain. The V end lost 10 bases, the J end lost 2 bases, and 11 bases lay between the germline ends. The germline CDR1 and CDR2 sequences are MDHEN and SYDVKM. This CDR3 spans 13 amino acids. The CDR3 DNA reads as TGTGCCACATTTCCCCAAAACACCGGGGAGCTGTTTTTT. This encodes CATFPQNTGELFF.

This chain joins TRBV28 and TRBJ1-4; perhaps TRBD1 as D (6 bases). The CDR3 is made up of 18 amino acids. Germline lookup yields CDR1 MDHEN and CDR2 SYDVKM. Trimming pared 5 bases from V and 8 bases from J, leaving 27 bases between. The CDR3: CASSPTGRRPDLPEKLFF. The DNA of the CDR3 is TGTGCCAGCAGTCCCACAGGGAGAAGACCTGATTTGCCAGAAAAACTGTTTTTT.

The rearrangement joins TRBV7-2 to TRBJ2-7; D perhaps matches TRBD1 (5 bases). V was trimmed by 5 bases and J by 5 bases, leaving 19 bases between them. From germline, CDR1 is SGHTA and CDR2 FQGNSA. This CDR3 is 15 amino acids long. The CDR3 DNA reads as TGTGCCAGCAGCCCAGGTACAGGATATCTCGACGAGCAGTACTTC. It is translated as CASSPGTGYLDEQYF.

V gene TRBV11-1 combines with J gene TRBJ2-2, with TRBD1 as a possible D gene (6 bases). Germline V gene data show CDR1 as SGHAT and CDR2 as FQDESV (reference sequence). V was cut by 3 bases and J by 7 bases, with 12 bases left in between. CDR3 size: 14 residues. The CDR3 sequence is CASSFRGMGGELFF. Here the CDR3 DNA reads TGTGCCAGCAGCTTCAGGGGAATGGGCGGGGAGCTGTTTTTT.

This clone was counted a single time. The chain combines TRBV27 with TRBJ1-2; D unresolved. This CDR3 comprises 14 residues. Trimming removed 8 bases from V and 2 bases from J, with 15 bases in between. Germline V CDR1 and CDR2: MNHEY, SMNVEV (reference sequence). CDR3 bases: TGTGCCAGCCCAGTCCCGACTGAAAACTATGGCTACACCTTC. This translates into CASPVPTENYGYTF.

The CDR3 spells CASSLPGQGGRETQYF. CDR3 coding DNA: TGTGCCAGCAGCCTTCCGGGACAGGGGGGACGGGAGACCCAGTACTTC. V and J are TRBV5-4 and TRBJ2-5; 11 bases line up with TRBD1. The V segment lost 4 bases and the J segment 5 bases; nucleotides outside the gene matches: 10. Germline CDR1 is SGHNT and CDR2 is YYREEE (reference sequence). The CDR3 totals 16 residues.